The rows below give T cell receptor beta chains drawn from one sample of a study of shared clonotypes between healthy human individuals. Sequenced by immunoSEQ multiplex PCR; TCRdb stores in-frame clones only, minus some. The profile shows millions of clones, more than 85% of them singletons. Material: naive CD4+ T cells from PBMCs. The receptors were sampled from a man between 18 and 29 years old in good health. Some clones in this sample may be carry-over from other donors' samples. The CDR3 runs from the conserved cysteine through the conserved F or W. Each record gives: clone size, D gene, J gene, CDR3 length, V gene, CDR3 DNA, CDR3 protein. D genes are given only for firm matches. The size of a clone is reported for some rows only, either as once, few or many, or as a class for expanded clones.

clone_size: -; d_call: -; j_call: TRBJ2-6; cdr3_length: 19; v_call: TRBV7-3; cdr3_nt: TGTGCCAGCAGCTTAACGCCAGGGATAGCAGGCTCTGGGGCCAACGTCCTGACTTTC; cdr3_aa: CASSLTPGIAGSGANVLTF
clone_size: once; d_call: -; j_call: TRBJ2-3; cdr3_length: 13; v_call: TRBV30; cdr3_nt: TGTGCCTGGACGGTGCAAAGCACAGATACGCAGTATTTT; cdr3_aa: CAWTVQSTDTQYF
clone_size: -; d_call: TRBD2; j_call: TRBJ2-5; cdr3_length: 15; v_call: TRBV28; cdr3_nt: TGTGCCAGCAGTGGACCCTCTAGCGGCCAAGAGACCCAGTACTTC; cdr3_aa: CASSGPSSGQETQYF
clone_size: -; d_call: -; j_call: TRBJ1-1; cdr3_length: 12; v_call: TRBV6-6; cdr3_nt: TGTGCCAGCATCGCGGGGGGGGGTGAAGCTTTCTTT; cdr3_aa: CASIAGGGEAFF
clone_size: -; d_call: -; j_call: TRBJ2-1; cdr3_length: 11; v_call: TRBV7-9; cdr3_nt: TGTGCCAGCAGCTACGACAATGAGCAGTTCTTC; cdr3_aa: CASSYDNEQFF
clone_size: few; d_call: -; j_call: TRBJ1-3; cdr3_length: 14; v_call: TRBV28; cdr3_nt: TGTGCCAGCAGTTTATCGGGGGGCGGAAACACCATATATTTT; cdr3_aa: CASSLSGGGNTIYF
clone_size: -; d_call: TRBD1; j_call: TRBJ1-4; cdr3_length: 14; v_call: TRBV7-9; cdr3_nt: TGTGCCAGCAGGGCGGGACAGGGCTATGAAAAACTGTTTTTT; cdr3_aa: CASRAGQGYEKLFF
clone_size: -; d_call: -; j_call: TRBJ2-5; cdr3_length: 15; v_call: TRBV6-5; cdr3_nt: TGTGCCAGCAGTTACCTCGGACCTTCCGGGGAGACCCAGTACTTC; cdr3_aa: CASSYLGPSGETQYF
clone_size: -; d_call: -; j_call: TRBJ1-5; cdr3_length: 16; v_call: TRBV27; cdr3_nt: TGTGCCAGCAGTTTACGGGACGGACGAAATAATCAGCCCCAGCATTTT; cdr3_aa: CASSLRDGRNNQPQHF
clone_size: once; d_call: TRBD2; j_call: TRBJ2-3; cdr3_length: 15; v_call: TRBV7-3; cdr3_nt: TGTGCCAGTGGGAAAAGCGGGAGGGCGGCAGATACGCAGTATTTT; cdr3_aa: CASGKSGRAADTQYF
clone_size: -; d_call: -; j_call: TRBJ2-1; cdr3_length: 16; v_call: TRBV5-1; cdr3_nt: TGCGCCAGCAGCTTGGAGTGGGATCCCACCTACAATGAGCAGTTCTTC; cdr3_aa: CASSLEWDPTYNEQFF
clone_size: -; d_call: -; j_call: TRBJ1-2; cdr3_length: 15; v_call: TRBV28; cdr3_nt: TGTGCCAGCAGTACGGGCCAGCCGGCTAACTATGGCTACACCTTC; cdr3_aa: CASSTGQPANYGYTF
clone_size: -; d_call: -; j_call: TRBJ2-2; cdr3_length: 19; v_call: TRBV28; cdr3_nt: TGTGCCAGCAGTTTTGTAGCAGCCCGGGGCGAAGCGAACACCGGGGAGCTGTTTTTT; cdr3_aa: CASSFVAARGEANTGELFF
clone_size: -; d_call: TRBD1; j_call: TRBJ2-7; cdr3_length: 16; v_call: TRBV11-3; cdr3_nt: TGTGCCAGCAGCCCAGGCCCGGGACAGGGATATCACGAGCAGTACTTC; cdr3_aa: CASSPGPGQGYHEQYF
clone_size: -; d_call: -; j_call: TRBJ2-3; cdr3_length: 13; v_call: TRBV18; cdr3_nt: TGTGCCAGCTCACCGGGAGCTTCAGATACGCAGTATTTT; cdr3_aa: CASSPGASDTQYF
clone_size: once; d_call: -; j_call: TRBJ1-4; cdr3_length: 17; v_call: TRBV21-1; cdr3_nt: TGTGCCAGCAGCAAAGGGCTACAGGGCCTGTGGGGGGAAAAACTGTTTTTT; cdr3_aa: CASSKGLQGLWGEKLFF
clone_size: once; d_call: -; j_call: TRBJ2-7; cdr3_length: 17; v_call: TRBV7-9; cdr3_nt: TGTGCCAGCAGCAATCCTCTGACAGGATCTATCCCCTACGAGCAGTACTTC; cdr3_aa: CASSNPLTGSIPYEQYF
clone_size: -; d_call: TRBD1; j_call: TRBJ1-2; cdr3_length: 15; v_call: TRBV5-1; cdr3_nt: TGCGCCAGCAGCTGGGAGGGACAGGGGGCTGCTGGCTACACCTTC; cdr3_aa: CASSWEGQGAAGYTF
clone_size: -; d_call: -; j_call: TRBJ2-2; cdr3_length: 18; v_call: TRBV19; cdr3_nt: TGTGCCAGTAGTATGGGTTTCAGAGGGGCCACGAACACCGGGGAGCTGTTTTTT; cdr3_aa: CASSMGFRGATNTGELFF
clone_size: -; d_call: -; j_call: TRBJ2-5; cdr3_length: 13; v_call: TRBV28; cdr3_nt: TGTGCCAGCCATCCCCAGGGTCACGAGACCCAGTACTTC; cdr3_aa: CASHPQGHETQYF
clone_size: -; d_call: -; j_call: TRBJ2-2; cdr3_length: 14; v_call: TRBV7-9; cdr3_nt: TGTGCCAGCAGCTTAGTCAGGGGCACCGGGGAGCTGTTTTTT; cdr3_aa: CASSLVRGTGELFF
clone_size: -; d_call: -; j_call: TRBJ1-4; cdr3_length: 14; v_call: TRBV5-5; cdr3_nt: TGTGCCAGCAGCTCACAGGGCACTAATGAAAAACTGTTTTTT; cdr3_aa: CASSSQGTNEKLFF
clone_size: -; d_call: TRBD1; j_call: TRBJ1-2; cdr3_length: 15; v_call: TRBV7-2; cdr3_nt: TGTGCCAGCAGCTCATGGAGACAGGGGACCTATGGCTACACCTTC; cdr3_aa: CASSSWRQGTYGYTF
clone_size: -; d_call: -; j_call: TRBJ2-2; cdr3_length: 18; v_call: TRBV19; cdr3_nt: TGTGCCAGTATTCGAGGCGGTAGAAGGATTGCGAACACCGGGGAGCTGTTTTTT; cdr3_aa: CASIRGGRRIANTGELFF
clone_size: -; d_call: TRBD2; j_call: TRBJ2-2; cdr3_length: 16; v_call: TRBV7-9; cdr3_nt: TGTGCCAGCAGCTCCCGGGGGGGGCTAAACACCGGGGAGCTGTTTTTT; cdr3_aa: CASSSRGGLNTGELFF
clone_size: -; d_call: -; j_call: TRBJ1-2; cdr3_length: 15; v_call: TRBV7-2; cdr3_nt: TGTGCCAGCAGCCTCAACGGGGTACCCAGCTATGGCTACACCTTC; cdr3_aa: CASSLNGVPSYGYTF
clone_size: -; d_call: -; j_call: TRBJ2-2; cdr3_length: 13; v_call: TRBV7-7; cdr3_nt: TGTGCCAGCAGCTTAACAGTATCCGGGGAGCTGTTTTTT; cdr3_aa: CASSLTVSGELFF
clone_size: -; d_call: TRBD1; j_call: TRBJ1-6; cdr3_length: 13; v_call: TRBV30; cdr3_nt: TGTGCCTGGAGCGACCAGGGGGATTGGGCCCTCCACTTT; cdr3_aa: CAWSDQGDWALHF
clone_size: -; d_call: -; j_call: TRBJ1-3; cdr3_length: 14; v_call: TRBV5-1; cdr3_nt: TGCGCCAGCAGCTTGGGGACCACGGGAAACACCATATATTTT; cdr3_aa: CASSLGTTGNTIYF
clone_size: -; d_call: -; j_call: TRBJ2-2; cdr3_length: 14; v_call: TRBV5-1; cdr3_nt: TGCGCCAGCAGCATGGGGGGCAGCACCGGGGAGCTGTTTTTT; cdr3_aa: CASSMGGSTGELFF
clone_size: -; d_call: -; j_call: TRBJ2-7; cdr3_length: 14; v_call: TRBV5-4; cdr3_nt: TGTGCCAGCAGCTGGGGGGGACAGGACTACGAGCAGTACTTC; cdr3_aa: CASSWGGQDYEQYF
clone_size: -; d_call: -; j_call: TRBJ2-5; cdr3_length: 12; v_call: TRBV7-9; cdr3_nt: TGTGCCACCGGGACGGTCGTGGAGACCCAGTACTTC; cdr3_aa: CATGTVVETQYF
clone_size: -; d_call: TRBD1; j_call: TRBJ2-5; cdr3_length: 13; v_call: TRBV5-4; cdr3_nt: TGTGCCAGCACCTTGGACAGGGAAGAGACCCAGTACTTC; cdr3_aa: CASTLDREETQYF
clone_size: -; d_call: -; j_call: TRBJ1-5; cdr3_length: 15; v_call: TRBV7-2; cdr3_nt: TGTGCCAGCAGCTTAGCGGATCCAGGGTTTAAGCCCCAGCATTTT; cdr3_aa: CASSLADPGFKPQHF
clone_size: -; d_call: TRBD2; j_call: TRBJ2-4; cdr3_length: 14; v_call: TRBV11-2; cdr3_nt: TGTGCCAGCATTGTCGGGAGGGCCGGAGGCATTCAGTACTTC; cdr3_aa: CASIVGRAGGIQYF
clone_size: -; d_call: -; j_call: TRBJ2-3; cdr3_length: 14; v_call: TRBV15; cdr3_nt: TGTGCCACCAGCACATGGGAGGTGACAGATACGCAGTATTTT; cdr3_aa: CATSTWEVTDTQYF
clone_size: -; d_call: TRBD2; j_call: TRBJ2-1; cdr3_length: 15; v_call: TRBV11-2; cdr3_nt: TGTGCCAGCAGCTTACTAAGGGGACTATACAATGAGCAGTTCTTC; cdr3_aa: CASSLLRGLYNEQFF
clone_size: -; d_call: TRBD2; j_call: TRBJ2-1; cdr3_length: 16; v_call: TRBV15; cdr3_nt: TGTGCCACCAGCGCTCGCCTAGCGGGGGGTTACAATGAGCAGTTCTTC; cdr3_aa: CATSARLAGGYNEQFF
clone_size: -; d_call: -; j_call: TRBJ2-4; cdr3_length: 12; v_call: TRBV14; cdr3_nt: TGTGCCAGCAGCCAAGATCGGAACATTCAGTACTTC; cdr3_aa: CASSQDRNIQYF
clone_size: -; d_call: TRBD1; j_call: TRBJ2-7; cdr3_length: 15; v_call: TRBV18; cdr3_nt: TGTGCCAGCTCACCGGGACAGGGGGGACCCTACGAGCAGTACTTC; cdr3_aa: CASSPGQGGPYEQYF
clone_size: -; d_call: TRBD1; j_call: TRBJ1-1; cdr3_length: 15; v_call: TRBV5-4; cdr3_nt: TGTGCCAGCAGCCACGGACAGGGGGCATGGACTGAAGCTTTCTTT; cdr3_aa: CASSHGQGAWTEAFF
clone_size: -; d_call: TRBD2; j_call: TRBJ2-2; cdr3_length: 16; v_call: TRBV5-1; cdr3_nt: TGCGCCAGCAGATCTCCGGGACTAGCGAACACCGGGGAGCTGTTTTTT; cdr3_aa: CASRSPGLANTGELFF
clone_size: -; d_call: TRBD1; j_call: TRBJ1-5; cdr3_length: 14; v_call: TRBV28; cdr3_nt: TGTGCCATCGGGGACAGGTCGAGTAATCAGCCCCAGCATTTT; cdr3_aa: CAIGDRSSNQPQHF
clone_size: -; d_call: TRBD1; j_call: TRBJ2-1; cdr3_length: 14; v_call: TRBV7-2; cdr3_nt: TGTGCCAGCAGCTTCGGGACAGGCGGCTATGAGCAGTTCTTC; cdr3_aa: CASSFGTGGYEQFF
clone_size: -; d_call: -; j_call: TRBJ1-1; cdr3_length: 12; v_call: TRBV18; cdr3_nt: TGTGCCAGCTCACGAGCGAACACTGAAGCTTTCTTT; cdr3_aa: CASSRANTEAFF
clone_size: -; d_call: -; j_call: TRBJ1-4; cdr3_length: 17; v_call: TRBV5-4; cdr3_nt: TGTGCCAGCAGCCGCTCCGGACAGCCCAACACTAATGAAAAACTGTTTTTT; cdr3_aa: CASSRSGQPNTNEKLFF
clone_size: -; d_call: -; j_call: TRBJ2-2; cdr3_length: 18; v_call: TRBV5-1; cdr3_nt: TGCGCCAGCAGCTACCCCCGGGACCCCTTAACGAACACCGGGGAGCTGTTTTTT; cdr3_aa: CASSYPRDPLTNTGELFF
clone_size: -; d_call: -; j_call: TRBJ2-3; cdr3_length: 15; v_call: TRBV6-1; cdr3_nt: TGTGCCAGCAGGTCCGCCGTTGTTGGCACAGATACGCAGTATTTT; cdr3_aa: CASRSAVVGTDTQYF
clone_size: -; d_call: -; j_call: TRBJ1-4; cdr3_length: 12; v_call: TRBV7-2; cdr3_nt: TGTGCCAGCAGCTTAGAGGGCGGGGGTTTCTCTTTT; cdr3_aa: CASSLEGGGFSF
clone_size: -; d_call: TRBD1; j_call: TRBJ1-4; cdr3_length: 13; v_call: TRBV9; cdr3_nt: TGTGCCAGCAGCGTGGGACAGGTCGACGAACTGTTTTTT; cdr3_aa: CASSVGQVDELFF
clone_size: -; d_call: -; j_call: TRBJ1-2; cdr3_length: 13; v_call: TRBV2; cdr3_nt: TGTGCCAGCAGTGAAGGACCCGGCGATGGCTACACCTTC; cdr3_aa: CASSEGPGDGYTF
clone_size: -; d_call: TRBD1; j_call: TRBJ1-1; cdr3_length: 15; v_call: TRBV28; cdr3_nt: TGTGCCAGCAGATACAGGGGGCAGCCTAACACTGAAGCTTTCTTT; cdr3_aa: CASRYRGQPNTEAFF
clone_size: -; d_call: TRBD1; j_call: TRBJ2-7; cdr3_length: 14; v_call: TRBV27; cdr3_nt: TGTGCCAGCAGTTTCTCCACAGGGGTCTACGAGCAGTACTTC; cdr3_aa: CASSFSTGVYEQYF
clone_size: -; d_call: -; j_call: TRBJ1-1; cdr3_length: 13; v_call: TRBV6-1; cdr3_nt: TGTGCCAGCAGCCTCCCTGGCGGCACTGAAGCTTTCTTT; cdr3_aa: CASSLPGGTEAFF
clone_size: -; d_call: -; j_call: TRBJ1-2; cdr3_length: 15; v_call: TRBV15; cdr3_nt: TGTGCCACCAGCAGAGATGACCTTGGGTCCTATGGCTACACCTTC; cdr3_aa: CATSRDDLGSYGYTF
clone_size: few; d_call: -; j_call: TRBJ1-4; cdr3_length: 17; v_call: TRBV7-9; cdr3_nt: TGTGCCAGCGGAGGAGGCGCAGGGTCAAGGGGAAATGAAAAACTGTTTTTT; cdr3_aa: CASGGGAGSRGNEKLFF
clone_size: -; d_call: TRBD1; j_call: TRBJ2-2; cdr3_length: 15; v_call: TRBV5-1; cdr3_nt: TGCGCCAGCAGCCCGGACAGGGTCGGGACCGGGGAGCTGTTTTTT; cdr3_aa: CASSPDRVGTGELFF